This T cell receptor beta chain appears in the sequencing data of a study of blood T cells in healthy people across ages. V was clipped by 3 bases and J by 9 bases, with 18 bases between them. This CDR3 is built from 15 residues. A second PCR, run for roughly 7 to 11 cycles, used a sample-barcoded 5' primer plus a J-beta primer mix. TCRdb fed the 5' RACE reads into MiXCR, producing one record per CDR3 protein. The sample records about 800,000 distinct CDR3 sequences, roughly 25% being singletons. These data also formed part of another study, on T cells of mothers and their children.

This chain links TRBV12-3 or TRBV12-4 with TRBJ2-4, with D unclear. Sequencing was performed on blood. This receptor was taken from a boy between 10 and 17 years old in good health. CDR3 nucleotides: TGTGCCAGCAGTTTCAGCCTGGCCCTGAAAGGCATTCAGTACTTC. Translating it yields CASSFSLALKGIQYF.